These 7 T cell receptor beta chains were sequenced from one sample in a study of cytomegalovirus exposure and HLA in healthy donors. TCRdb's table, derived via immunoSEQ multiplex PCR, lists solely in-frame clones and lacks some. The sample holds fewer than 200,000 clones, roughly 85% seen once. The specimen sequenced was PBMCs. All receptors derive from a man between 18 and 29 years old in good health and CMV-seropositive.

This clone has just one count. The rearrangement uses TRBV5-1 and TRBJ2-3; 12 nucleotides match TRBD2. The CDR3 length is 20 residues. Germline CDR1 is SGHRS and CDR2 is YFSETQ. Losses at the gene ends were 7 bases for V and 0 bases for J; bases not matched to a gene: 18. CDR3 coding DNA: TGCGCCAGCTCCGGACTTCCGGGACTAGCGGGTTTACATAGCACAGATACGCAGTATTTT. This gives the protein CASSGLPGLAGLHSTDTQYF.

The chain couples TRBV9 to TRBJ1-3; perhaps TRBD1 as D (6 bases). From germline, CDR1 is SGDLS and CDR2 YYNGEE. The CDR3 runs to 19 residues. Trimming removed 3 bases at V and 1 base at J, with 23 bases between. DNA of the CDR3: TGTGCCAGCAGCGGACAACCCGGGACACCTAGGGCGTCTGGAAACACCATATATTTT. Translated: CASSGQPGTPRASGNTIYF. The entire variable domain, with the rest obtained from reference TRBV9 and TRBJ1-3, is as follows: DSGVTQTPKHLITATGQRVTLRCSPRSGDLSVYWYQQSLDQGLQFLIQYYNGEERAKGNILERFSAQQFPDLHSELNLSSLELGDSALYFCASSGQPGTPRASGNTIYFGEGSWLTVV.

In this sample, this clone turned up a few times. This sequence joins TRBV2 and TRBJ1-1; D is perhaps TRBD1 (5 bases). Germline loops: CDR1 SNHLY, CDR2 FYNNEI. Trimming took 1 base from V and 0 from J, leaving 12 bases between them. This CDR3 is 16 amino acids long. DNA of the CDR3: TGTGCCAGCAGTGAAGGACAGCTAGTAATGAACACTGAAGCTTTCTTT. Amino acids: CASSEGQLVMNTEAFF.

This rearrangement joins TRBV5-1 to TRBJ1-3; D is ambiguous. Trimming left V 0 bases short and J 0 bases short, with 10 bases between. Per the germline V gene, CDR1 is SGHRS and CDR2 is YFSETQ. This CDR3 spans 16 amino acids. CDR3 amino acids: CASSLDPGYSGNTIYF. CDR3 in DNA: TGCGCCAGCAGCTTGGATCCGGGGTACTCTGGAAACACCATATATTTT.

V usage is TRBV30 and J usage is TRBJ2-7; a possible D gene is TRBD1 (6 bases). V lost 4 bases and J 6 bases, leaving 19 bases between the germline ends. The CDR3 runs 14 residues. Germline V gene sequence: CDR1 GTSNPN, CDR2 SVGIG (reference sequence). CDR3 loop: CAWTSGQGQGEQYF. The DNA of the CDR3 is TGTGCCTGGACTAGTGGTCAGGGGCAGGGCGAGCAGTACTTC.

This sequence joins TRBV4-2 and TRBJ2-7; TRBD2 matches at 7 bases. Germline CDR1 LGHNA, CDR2 YNFKEQ. V gave up 0 bases and J gave up 0 bases; unmatched junction bases: 11. The CDR3 is 18 amino acids. The CDR3 region is CASSQDRSASGTSYEQYF. The CDR3 DNA is TGTGCCAGCAGCCAAGATCGGAGCGCTAGCGGAACCTCCTACGAGCAGTACTTC.

The chain carries TRBV30 and TRBJ1-1; no clear D. The CDR3 runs 11 residues. V lost 4 bases and J lost 4, with 7 bases in between. Germline V gene data show CDR1 as GTSNPN and CDR2 as SVGIG (reference sequence). The CDR3 DNA follows: TGTGCCTGGATCGCGGTCACTGAAGCTTTCTTT. Protein product: CAWIAVTEAFF. Looking up the rest from reference TRBV30 and TRBJ1-1 gives the full variable domain: SQTIHQWPATLVQPVGSPLSLECTVEGTSNPNLYWYRQAAGRGLQLLFYSVGIGQISSEVPQNLSASRPQDRQFILSSKKLLLSDSGFYLCAWIAVTEAFFGQGTRLTVV.